This T cell receptor beta chain was recovered during a study of identical twins (dated by TCRdb to the mid-2010s). A note on the overall study: To test whether fetal clonotypes persist, this study deep-sequenced TCR alpha and beta repertoires from monozygotic twins, from unrelated adults of various ages, and from cord blood. To rule out contamination, replicate twin experiments were performed at different times with different library preparation protocols. Overall results and qualifications from the work: A weaker excess of twin sharing was found in beta out-of-frame sequences because the signal-to-noise ratio was lowered by fewer shared sequences. Out-of-frame TCR alpha sharing in monozygotic twins was systematically underestimated by recombination models, whereas sharing between unrelated individuals was in agreement with the recombination models. Invariant T cells such as MAIT and iNKT could partly confound zero-insertion analyses, although diverse VJ usage argued against such confounding for most clonotypes. Abundant cord blood beta clonotypes had fewer insertions, young adult naive repertoires showed a similar but weaker trend, and memory repertoires showed no such trend. Because the same donors could not be followed over many years, conclusions were based on cross-sectional statistical analysis. Compared with coincidental sharing between unrelated individuals, an excess of low generation-probability sequences was observed among out-of-frame TCR alpha sequences shared between twins.

Library generation was performed with 5' RACE. These reads were obtained on an Illumina HiSeq 2000. Template switching introduced a universal primer binding site; the final cDNA contained a unique molecular identifier, enabling accurate counting of TCR cDNA molecules. Specific primers in the conserved constant-segment region were used to synthesize first-strand cDNA for TCR alpha and beta chains. To control for contamination, every cDNA library carried two barcodes: a SMART-Mk sample barcode plus Illumina barcodes. TruSeq adapter sequences along with Illumina sample barcodes were introduced in two successive PCR steps. The Illumina HiSeq platform was used with custom primers to sequence TCR alpha and beta cDNA libraries. As for how the authors treated the data: Raw reads were processed with MiGEC to extract unique molecular identifiers, and MiXCR was used to determine CDR3 positions. Recombination models were inferred per individual with the repgenHMM and IGoR tools using an EM algorithm. The tcR package in R was used for shared clonotype analysis, with sharing normalized by the product of cloneset sizes. To study raw recombination free of thymic and clonal selection effects, out-of-frame nonproductive sequences were analyzed. TCRdb reprocessed the public reads (quality trimming at Q25 with fastp, clone calling with MiXCR) and kept in-frame beta chains. Rows with one shared CDR3 protein collapse into an entry with the most common genes and DNA. The V and J calls were determined by TCRdb, not by the authors. In all, the sample holds 600,000 to 700,000 distinct CDR3 sequences, and 21% of those were seen once. The top ten hold roughly 4% of the sample.

The germline V end is reduced by 1 base and the J end by 1 base; junction bases left unmatched: 3. CDR1 and CDR2 are drawn from the germline V gene (reference sequence): DFQATT, SNEGSKA. The CDR3 runs 14 amino acids, cysteine and phenylalanine included. Here the CDR3 DNA is all that survives: 42 bases in frame from base 1. Every donor was a healthy Caucasian. Three pairs of female monozygotic twins, all aged roughly 18 to 30 years, made up the twin cohort. The RNA used for TCR libraries was isolated from peripheral blood mononuclear cells. This clonotype turned up a few times. The antigen it binds to is not known. Per-nucleotide qualities are absent, and no much larger clonotype sits a single base away. These data were also reused for a study on T cells expressing NK-cell markers. As the second publication notes: Three sorted T-cell subsets (CD3+CD56+NKG2C+, CD3+CD56+NKG2C- and CD3+CD56-NKG2C+) from 7 to 9 donors had their TCR beta-chain repertoires profiled. Among the eight sequenced donors, seven were HCMV-seropositive and one was HCMV-seronegative. In several experiments an anti-gammadeltaTCR antibody was added to restrict sorting to alphabetaTCR-expressing T cells. In 6 or 7 donors, the dominant CD3+CD56+NKG2C+ clonotypes ranked among the top 10 CD8+ clonotypes, making up about 1.0-8% of CD8+ T cells. Those dominant clonotypes were again the most abundant among CD3+CD56-NKG2C+ cells in a few donors, at about 28.3-60.1%. Whether the expanded NKG2C-expressing T cell clones were specific for HCMV antigens was left unclear. All eight donors whose samples were sequenced were randomly selected healthy volunteers, three of them men and five women. HCMV serostatus was determined by detecting HCMV-specific IgG in serum with a commercial ELISA kit. Bulk peripheral blood T-cell repertoires were additionally sequenced from unsorted PBMC for about six donors. MIGEC handled demultiplexing of the reads and grouping by UMI, while MiTCR was used to assemble and quantify clonotypes. Only TCR cDNA sequences supported by at least two reads were kept to exclude erroneous sequences. The tcR package was used for downstream repertoire analysis, with clonotypes matched between fractions based on CDR3 nucleotide sequence plus V segment. VDJmatch was used to annotate antigen specificity against VDJdb, with one amino acid substitution in CDR3 allowed.

The chain couples TRBV20-1 to TRBJ1-1; TRBD1 aligns with 7 central bases. This TCR was sampled from a woman aged 18-30 years in good health. The sample comprised PBMCs. The CDR3 is CSARVRGRNTEAFF. The nucleotides read TGCAGTGCTAGAGTCAGGGGGAGGAACACTGAAGCTTTCTTT.